This T cell receptor beta chain derives from a study of shared clonotypes between healthy human individuals. The CDR3 runs 16 residues. CDR1 SGHTA and CDR2 FQGTGA come from the germline V gene. Trimming took off 5 bases at V and 5 bases at J, with 20 bases between the two ends. Study-wide points: Rarefaction showed sorted-subset sequencing was incomplete despite large depth. Tissue TCR repertoires likely differ from these blood-only repertoires.

Turning to this clone: Its antigen is unknown.

Generated by immunoSEQ multiplex PCR, the TCRdb table keeps only in-frame clones and is missing some. The data hold some 2.1 million clones, with roughly 96% observed a single time. The chain uses TRBV7-3 and TRBJ2-3, with D perhaps TRBD1 or TRBD2 (6 bases each). This TCR was sampled from a young man in good health. The sample consisted of naive CD4+ T cells sorted from blood. Specified subset: CD45RA+ positively selected. The CDR3 region has the DNA TGTGCCAGCAGCCAAGGTCCGGGGGCCGGTGGAGATACGCAGTATTTT. Translated: CASSQGPGAGGDTQYF.